One sample yielded the 3 T cell receptor beta chains listed below, sequenced in a study of blood T cell repertoires in COVID-19. Generated by immunoSEQ multiplex PCR, the TCRdb table keeps only in-frame clones and is missing some. The sample contains more than 95,000 clones, around 84% of which appear only once. The sequencing sample was made of peripheral blood. All receptors come from a man aged 60-69 years with acute or convalescent COVID-19.

The chain couples TRBV7-2 to TRBJ1-1; D is uncertain. This CDR3 spans 14 amino acids. CDR1 is SGHTA and CDR2 is FQGNSA in the germline V gene. With 0 bases removed from V and 6 bases from J, the gap between germline ends came to 11 bases. CDR3 sequence (DNA): TGTGCCAGCAGCTTAGCCCTATTTCGGGCTGAAGCTTTCTTT. Residues: CASSLALFRAEAFF.

At least ten counts were recorded for this clone. This chain links TRBV19 with TRBJ1-4; a possible D gene is TRBD1 (6 bases). In germline, CDR1 is LNHDA, CDR2 SQIVND (reference sequence). V was cut by 9 bases and J by 7 bases, with 18 bases left in between. This CDR3 is 14 amino acids long. In DNA form, the CDR3 reads TGTGCCAGCTCTCTCCCCGGGACAAGTGAAAAACTGTTTTTT. Amino acids: CASSLPGTSEKLFF.

The gene calls are TRBV30 and TRBJ2-5; no clear D gene. The CDR3 has 11 amino acids. The V and J ends lost 4 bases and 5 bases respectively, with 8 bases between them. Per the germline V gene, CDR1 is GTSNPN and CDR2 is SVGIG (reference sequence). As DNA, the CDR3 is TGTGCCTGGAATAATCGGGAGACCCAGTACTTC. It specifies CAWNNRETQYF.